A selection of T cell receptor beta chains follows, all from one sample in a study of shared clonotypes between healthy human individuals. Measured with immunoSEQ multiplex PCR; TCRdb has only the in-frame clones, and not every one. Of approximately 640,000 clones in the sample, less than 80% were seen once. Material for sequencing was memory CD4+ T cells sorted from blood. These receptors were taken from a woman younger than 45 in good health. The CDR3 runs from the conserved cysteine through the conserved F or W. The D gene is left open where the match is weak. Clone size appears in some rows only: once, few, many, or a class for an expanded clone.

.	TRBV28	.	TRBJ2-5	CASSDLGGSDQETQYF	TGTGCCAGCAGTGACTTAGGGGGTTCGGACCAAGAGACCCAGTACTTC
.	TRBV4-1	.	TRBJ2-1	CASSQDWSQEQFF	TGCGCCAGCAGCCAAGATTGGTCCCAGGAGCAGTTCTTC
TRBD2	TRBV15	.	TRBJ2-2	CATSSLWVAGGPGELFF	TGTGCCACCAGCAGCCTCTGGGTAGCGGGAGGGCCGGGGGAGCTGTTTTTT
TRBD2	TRBV6-4	.	TRBJ2-1	CASSDSPGLAGGYNEQFF	TGTGCCAGCAGTGACTCCCCGGGACTAGCGGGAGGGTACAATGAGCAGTTCTTC
TRBD2	TRBV7-2	.	TRBJ2-3	CASSLGSGSATQYF	TGTGCCAGCAGCTTAGGTAGCGGGAGTGCAACGCAGTATTTT
TRBD1	TRBV11-3	.	TRBJ2-3	CASSKGQSTDTQYF	TGTGCCAGCAGCAAGGGACAGAGCACAGATACGCAGTATTTT
.	TRBV27	.	TRBJ2-2	CASRQGTATGELFF	TGTGCCAGCAGACAGGGGACTGCGACCGGGGAGCTGTTTTTT
.	TRBV2	.	TRBJ2-1	CASSEFSYNEQFF	TGTGCCAGCAGTGAATTCTCCTACAATGAGCAGTTCTTC
TRBD2	TRBV5-6	once	TRBJ2-2	CASQTGLADNTGELFF	TGTGCCAGCCAAACCGGACTAGCAGATAACACCGGGGAGCTGTTTTTT
.	TRBV7-2	.	TRBJ2-7	CASSFLPGGVYEQYF	TGTGCCAGCAGCTTCCTTCCAGGGGGGGTCTACGAGCAGTACTTC
TRBD2	TRBV11-2	.	TRBJ2-7	CASSSPTSGNSEQYF	TGTGCCAGCAGCTCGCCAACTAGCGGGAATTCCGAGCAGTACTTC
.	TRBV28	.	TRBJ1-5	CASTTQGKVGQPQHF	TGTGCCAGCACCACCCAGGGGAAAGTAGGTCAGCCCCAGCATTTT
.	TRBV7-9	few	TRBJ2-5	CASSQWSGTQYF	TGTGCCAGCAGCCAGTGGTCCGGGACCCAGTACTTC
.	TRBV11-3	.	TRBJ2-1	CASSSPNVGEQFF	TGTGCCAGCAGCTCCCCCAACGTGGGTGAGCAGTTCTTC
.	TRBV6-6	few	TRBJ2-1	CASSTESYNEQFF	TGTGCCAGCAGTACGGAATCCTACAATGAGCAGTTCTTC
.	TRBV28	.	TRBJ2-7	CASRVSSSTYEQYF	TGTGCCAGCAGGGTGTCCAGTTCAACCTACGAGCAGTACTTC
.	TRBV19	.	TRBJ2-3	CASSSPGVRTDTQYF	TGTGCCAGTAGTAGCCCAGGGGTTCGGACAGATACGCAGTATTTT
TRBD2	TRBV9	.	TRBJ2-2	CASSELAGNTGELFF	TGTGCCAGCAGCGAACTAGCGGGGAACACCGGGGAGCTGTTTTTT
TRBD2	TRBV10-2	.	TRBJ2-7	CATLLAETSYEQYF	TGCGCCACCCTACTAGCGGAGACCTCCTACGAGCAGTACTTC
.	TRBV6-1	.	TRBJ1-4	CASSEAPGEKLFF	TGTGCCAGCAGTGAAGCGCCGGGTGAAAAACTGTTTTTT
TRBD2	TRBV5-4	few	TRBJ2-7	CASSELAGYEQYF	TGTGCCAGCAGTGAACTAGCGGGCTACGAGCAGTACTTC
.	TRBV27	.	TRBJ2-3	CASSSRTDTQYF	TGTGCCAGCAGTTCCCGCACAGATACGCAGTATTTT
TRBD2	TRBV11-2	.	TRBJ2-1	CAGTSGASYNEQFF	TGTGCCGGGACTAGCGGGGCTTCCTACAATGAGCAGTTCTTC
.	TRBV9	few	TRBJ1-2	CASSGRRDPTVGYGYTF	TGTGCCAGCAGCGGACGTCGGGACCCAACAGTAGGCTATGGCTACACCTTC
.	TRBV19	.	TRBJ2-7	CASRYRWRSSYEQYF	TGTGCCAGTAGATATCGTTGGAGGAGCTCCTACGAGCAGTACTTC
.	TRBV29-1	.	TRBJ2-7	CSVLIRASRGPYEQYF	TGCAGCGTTCTCATCCGGGCGTCCAGGGGCCCCTACGAGCAGTACTTC
TRBD1	TRBV10-3	.	TRBJ2-7	CAISLNRDSYEQYF	TGTGCCATCAGTCTAAACCGGGACAGCTACGAGCAGTACTTC
TRBD2	TRBV5-6	.	TRBJ2-3	CASSLVAGHTDTQYF	TGTGCCAGCAGCTTGGTAGCGGGACACACAGATACGCAGTATTTT
TRBD1	TRBV11-2	.	TRBJ1-1	CASSLGRGGSEAFF	TGTGCCAGCAGCTTAGGCAGGGGGGGGTCTGAAGCTTTCTTT
.	TRBV10-3	.	TRBJ2-7	CAISDLLGYEQYF	TGTGCCATCAGTGACCTACTGGGGTACGAGCAGTACTTC
.	TRBV6-1	.	TRBJ2-7	CASSDQGRLVGTVYPEQYF	TGTGCCAGCAGTGACCAGGGGCGCTTGGTCGGGACTGTTTACCCCGAGCAGTACTTC
.	TRBV4-1	.	TRBJ1-3	CASSQEGSLMGNTIYF	TGCGCCAGCAGCCAAGAAGGATCTTTAATGGGAAACACCATATATTTT
.	TRBV19	.	TRBJ2-5	CASSIVPGNQETQYF	TGTGCCAGTAGTATAGTCCCAGGGAACCAAGAGACCCAGTACTTC
.	TRBV10-3	few	TRBJ1-1	CAIGGNTEAFF	TGTGCCATCGGGGGTAACACTGAAGCTTTCTTT
TRBD2	TRBV4-1	.	TRBJ2-2	CASSPRVGGLAGNSGELFF	TGCGCCAGCAGCCCCCGGGTTGGAGGACTAGCGGGGAACTCCGGGGAGCTGTTTTTT
.	TRBV27	.	TRBJ2-7	CASSALSTSYEQYF	TGTGCCAGCAGTGCCCTCAGTACCTCCTACGAGCAGTACTTC
TRBD2	TRBV5-1	few	TRBJ2-1	CASRVAGGYNEQFF	TGCGCCAGCAGAGTAGCGGGAGGGTACAATGAGCAGTTCTTC
.	TRBV5-4	.	TRBJ2-2	CASSRPGTGELFF	TGTGCCAGCAGCCGGCCGGGGACCGGGGAGCTGTTTTTT
.	TRBV25-1	.	TRBJ1-1	CASCHGNTEAFF	TGTGCCAGCTGTCATGGGAACACTGAAGCTTTCTTT
TRBD1	TRBV25-1	.	TRBJ2-7	CASSGGQGNEQYF	TGTGCCAGCAGTGGGGGACAGGGCAACGAGCAGTACTTC
TRBD2	TRBV27	.	TRBJ2-1	CASSRASGSADIDNEQFF	TGTGCCAGCAGCAGGGCTAGCGGGAGCGCCGACATCGACAATGAGCAGTTCTTC
.	TRBV7-9	.	TRBJ2-7	CASSSQRTGASGSSYEQYF	TGTGCCAGCAGCTCGCAAAGAACAGGGGCTAGCGGCAGCTCCTACGAGCAGTACTTC
TRBD2	TRBV14	few	TRBJ2-4	CASSRGLAGGGTKNIQYF	TGTGCCAGCAGCCGGGGACTAGCGGGAGGTGGGACCAAAAACATTCAGTACTTC
.	TRBV28	once	TRBJ2-3	CASSYESDETDTQYF	TGTGCCAGCAGTTATGAATCCGACGAGACAGATACGCAGTATTTT
TRBD1	TRBV29-1	.	TRBJ1-4	CSAYEGAREKLFF	TGCAGCGCCTACGAGGGGGCGCGAGAAAAACTGTTTTTT
.	TRBV5-1	.	TRBJ2-7	CASSLRFTYEQYF	TGCGCCAGCAGCTTAAGGTTTACCTACGAGCAGTACTTC
.	TRBV4-1	.	TRBJ2-5	CASSQDLNRGGETQYF	TGCGCCAGCAGCCAAGATCTTAATAGGGGAGGCGAGACCCAGTACTTC
.	TRBV5-1	.	TRBJ1-2	CASSLVSGADYGYTF	TGCGCCAGCAGCTTGGTTTCAGGGGCGGACTATGGCTACACCTTC
.	TRBV19	.	TRBJ1-5	CASSQQGGSYQPQHF	TGTGCCAGTAGCCAACAGGGAGGTTCGTATCAGCCCCAGCATTTT